A selection of T cell receptor beta chains follows, all from one sample in a study of blood T cell repertoires in COVID-19. Produced via immunoSEQ multiplex PCR; TCRdb's table is partial and in-frame only. The sample lists over 95,000 clones, 85% occurring once. Sequenced sample: peripheral blood. The receptor source for this set is a human donor in a cohort sampled during active COVID-19. CDR3s leave out the opening cysteine and the closing phenylalanine or tryptophan. Each record gives: CDR3 protein, J gene, V gene.

AISTGSYEQY TRBJ2-7 TRBV10-3
ASSLHGGTEKLF TRBJ1-4 TRBV7-2
ASSPITGELF TRBJ2-2 TRBV18
ASSPGLNYGYT TRBJ1-2 TRBV6-6
ASSFGQGSYNEQF TRBJ2-1 TRBV5-4
ASSGVGVSPLH TRBJ1-6 TRBV28
SATGSFYGYT TRBJ1-2 TRBV29-1
ASSLNRGPSYEQY TRBJ2-7 TRBV5-1
ASSPIGLAGSYNEQF TRBJ2-1 TRBV18
ASSLHKRGEDTEAF TRBJ1-1 TRBV7-9
ASSPRGGEAF TRBJ1-1 TRBV7-8
ASSLGQGMGYT TRBJ1-2 TRBV27
ASRRVDGGELF TRBJ2-2 TRBV2
ASSEAGRGSYGYT TRBJ1-2 TRBV6-1
ASSYVLNTEAF TRBJ1-1 TRBV6-2/TRBV6-3
ASSPLSGGLQETQY TRBJ2-5 TRBV28
ASSVGLAGGLQSSYNEQF TRBJ2-1 TRBV9
ASSYSRDFDEQF TRBJ2-1 TRBV6-6
ASSPPASDETQY TRBJ2-5 TRBV18
ASSYSGGQGAYEQY TRBJ2-7 TRBV6-5
ANKSPGSNEQF TRBJ2-1 TRBV7-8
ASWRLAGKNIQY TRBJ2-4 TRBV6-4
ASSLGTSGTTQY TRBJ2-5 TRBV11-1
ASSWTGTGGTSLEKLF TRBJ1-4 TRBV7-2
ASSPSRTVWNTGELF TRBJ2-2 TRBV7-9
ASSRGQGLNQPQH TRBJ1-5 TRBV28
ASSAPVGNQPQH TRBJ1-5 TRBV6-2/TRBV6-3
ASTTTGANYGYT TRBJ1-2 TRBV19
ASSLGGGRGPTYGYT TRBJ1-2 TRBV7-2
ASRGTGLLEQY TRBJ2-7 TRBV25-1
ATSSLGNTIY TRBJ1-3 TRBV15
ASSQADRGGGEKLF TRBJ1-4 TRBV3-1/TRBV3-2
AWSLGEGYEQY TRBJ2-7 TRBV30
ASSGGQASSYEQY TRBJ2-7 TRBV10-1
ASSQDATANSPLH TRBJ1-6 TRBV3-1/TRBV3-2
ASSSRDRGHETQY TRBJ2-5 TRBV6-5
ASSYPGQGYNQPQH TRBJ1-5 TRBV6-2/TRBV6-3
ATSRRDSFGEAF TRBJ1-1 TRBV15